These 25 T cell receptor beta chains originate from one sample sequenced in a study of low-dose radiotherapy and immunotherapy resistance in tumors. TRAV- and TRBV-specific primers primed first-strand cDNA, covering alpha and beta chains. A constant-region primer paired with the V-primer adapter amplified TCRs over approximately 18 PCR cycles. A single record per CDR3 protein comes from TCRdb applying MiXCR to the reads. Here the sample spans 54,000 or so distinct CDR3 sequences, roughly a quarter being singletons. Time point meaning: before trial treatment. The material sequenced was PBMCs, taken before treatment. The receptors here all came from a male donor with prostate cancer.

For this clonotype: A far larger clone is just one base off, so this is likely a read error. The V gene is TRBV5-3, the J gene TRBJ1-1; the D gene is possibly TRBD1 (5 bases). TRBV5-3 belongs to the ORF category, with a function that is uncertain. This CDR3 has 15 amino acids. V was cut by 8 bases and J by 7 bases, with 24 bases left in between. CDR3 residues: CASSRDGAAYNEAFF. The DNA of the CDR3 is TGTGCCAGCAGCAGAGATGGGGCAGCTTATAATGAAGCTTTCTTT.

The sample holds many counts of this clonotype. The chain uses TRBV29-1 and TRBJ2-7, with TRBD2 matching 7 bases. The CDR3 has 11 amino acids. Germline CDR1 and CDR2: SQVTM and ANQGSEA. After removal of 7 bases from V and 2 bases from J, the junction contained 2 bases not matched to a gene. CDR3 DNA: TGCAGCGGGGGGACTACCTACGAGCAGTACTTC. Translation: CSGGTTYEQYF.

The chain couples TRBV7-3 to TRBJ1-1; D not resolved. Trimming stripped 4 bases from V and 9 bases from J, with 12 bases between. The germline V gene has CDR1 SGHTA and CDR2 FQGTGA. The CDR3 totals 12 residues. For the CDR3, the DNA is TGTGCCAGCAGCTCTAGGAAGGGCCAAGCTTTCTTT. Translating it yields CASSSRKGQAFF.

This clonotype was counted many times. Written as DNA, the CDR3 is TGTGCCAGTAGTAGACAACTAGCGGGGTACAATGAGCAGTTCTTC. It is translated as CASSRQLAGYNEQFF. The chain couples TRBV19 to TRBJ2-1; 10 bases map to TRBD2. This CDR3 contains 15 residues. V lost 4 bases and J lost 4; bases outside the gene matches: 4. CDR1 is LNHDA and CDR2 is SQIVND in the germline V gene (reference sequence).

CDR3 residues: CASSRRANTEAFF. Here the CDR3 DNA reads TGTGCCAGCAGCCGGAGGGCTAACACTGAAGCTTTCTTT. The rearrangement uses TRBV14 and TRBJ1-1; no reliable D call. This CDR3 has 13 amino acids. Trimming left V 4 bases short and J 2 bases short, with 8 bases between. The germline gives CDR1 SGHDN, CDR2 FVKESK.

Only a few counts were recorded for this clonotype. The chain joins TRBV27 to TRBJ2-7, with a tentative D call TRBD2 (7 bases). This CDR3 is 13 amino acids long. Trimming stripped 7 bases from V and 8 bases from J, with 18 bases between. CDR1 is MNHEY, CDR2 SMNVEV, per germline (reference sequence). The CDR3 DNA sequence: TGTGCCAGCAAGGACGGGGGGCGAGAAAAGCAGTACTTC. This encodes CASKDGGREKQYF.

This clonotype showed up many times. The chain recombines TRBV15 with TRBJ2-2, with 13 positions matching TRBD2. With V trimmed by 0 bases and J by 4 bases, 2 bases remained unmatched. Germline CDR1 is LNHNV and CDR2 is YYDKDF (reference sequence). CDR3 length: 17 amino acids. CDR3: CATSRDRTSGSTGELFF. The CDR3 coding sequence is TGTGCCACCAGCAGAGATCGGACTAGCGGGAGCACCGGGGAGCTGTTTTTT.

This clonotype showed up many times. The genes are TRBV28 and TRBJ2-1; 14 bases align to TRBD2. This CDR3 is built from 14 residues. Germline V gene lookup returns CDR1 MDHEN and CDR2 SYDVKM. Trimming at V came to 7 bases and at J to 6 bases, leaving 2 bases not matched to a gene. The CDR3 DNA reads TGTGCCAGCACTGGGACTAGCGGGGGCAATGAGCAGTTCTTC. Translating gives CASTGTSGGNEQFF.

This clonotype was seen repeatedly, ten times or more. This chain links TRBV20-1 with TRBJ1-5, with TRBD1 as a possible D gene (5 bases). The CDR3 spans 14 residues. Trimming stripped 6 bases from V and 7 bases from J, with 19 bases between. Germline CDR1 DFQATT, CDR2 SNEGSKA (reference sequence). The CDR3 nucleotides read TGCAGTGCCGTGGGGGGGGTTGTTGGGCAGCCCCAGCATTTT. Protein sequence: CSAVGGVVGQPQHF.

This clonotype was counted at least ten times. In DNA form, the CDR3 reads TGTGCCAGCAACACTCTTGGGAGACAAGGTGAAGCTTTCTTT. This codes for CASNTLGRQGEAFF. The V and J genes are TRBV12-3 or TRBV12-4 and TRBJ1-1; unclear D gene. V was cut by 7 bases and J by 7 bases, with 19 bases left in between. This CDR3 comprises 14 residues.

This clonotype occurred many times. This rearrangement joins TRBV20-1 to TRBJ1-5, with D possibly TRBD1 on 6 matching bases. The CDR3 is 15 residues long. Germline V CDR1 and CDR2: DFQATT, SNEGSKA (reference sequence). The V end lost 2 bases, the J end lost 2 bases, and 13 bases lay between the germline ends. The CDR3 coding sequence is TGCAGTGCTAGATACAGGGAATGGGGCAATCAGCCCCAGCATTTT. Translating gives CSARYREWGNQPQHF.

This clonotype has a count of ten or more. The CDR3 region has the DNA TGTGCCAGCAGCCCTCCTGGTCGTAATGAAAAACTGTTTTTT. Protein: CASSPPGRNEKLFF. V gene TRBV3-1 combines with J gene TRBJ1-4; D is unresolved. This CDR3 region has 14 residues. Per the germline V gene, CDR1 is LGHDT and CDR2 is YNNKEL (reference sequence). V was pared by 4 bases and J by 4 bases, with 10 bases between.

This chain joins TRBV2 and TRBJ1-5; D might be TRBD1 (5 bases). The CDR3 is 14 amino acids. V lost 6 bases and J 0 bases, leaving 9 bases between the germline ends. Germline CDR1 and CDR2: SNHLY and FYNNEI. The CDR3 sequence is CASRKDSSNQPQHF. CDR3 DNA: TGTGCCAGCAGGAAAGACAGTAGCAATCAGCCCCAGCATTTT.

The table lists this clonotype with many counts. This chain uses TRBV5-5 with TRBJ2-7; D ambiguous. The V gene lost 0 bases and the J gene lost 6 bases, with 16 bases spanning the gap. The CDR3 length is 15 residues. The germline V gene encodes CDR1 SGHKS and CDR2 YYEKEE (reference sequence). CDR3 amino acids: CASSLGSGSMGEQYF. DNA for the CDR3: TGTGCCAGCAGCTTGGGGTCCGGATCGATGGGCGAGCAGTACTTC. Full variable domain (remainder filled in from reference TRBV5-5 and TRBJ2-7): DAGVTQSPTHLIKTRGQQVTLRCSPISGHKSVSWYQQVLGQGPQFIFQYYEKEERGRGNFPDRFSARQFPNYSSELNVNALLLGDSALYLCASSLGSGSMGEQYFGPGTRLTVT.

V and J are TRBV6-1 and TRBJ2-7; the match to TRBD2 covers 8 bases. CDR3 length equals 15 residues. Germline V gene lookup returns CDR1 MNHNS and CDR2 SASEGT. V lost 4 bases to trimming and J lost 0 bases; unmatched junction nucleotides: 5. The CDR3 DNA reads TGTGCCAGCAGTGGTCCGAGCGGGAGCTCCTACGAGCAGTACTTC. Translating gives CASSGPSGSSYEQYF.

This clonotype was observed at least ten times. V and J are TRBV30 and TRBJ2-7; TRBD1 aligns across 7 bases. The germline gives CDR1 GTSNPN, CDR2 SVGIG (reference sequence). Losses at the gene ends were 0 bases for V and 5 bases for J; bases not matched to a gene: 7. There are 14 residues in the CDR3. This CDR3 reads CAWSVQTGSDEQYF. The CDR3 nucleotides read TGTGCCTGGAGTGTACAGACAGGGTCCGACGAGCAGTACTTC.

This clonotype was seen only a few times. The CDR3 DNA sequence: TGTGCCAGCAGTTACGCCCGGACAGGGGGGAACTATGGCTACACCTTC. This gives the protein CASSYARTGGNYGYTF. This chain uses TRBV6-2 or TRBV6-3 with TRBJ1-2; 10 nucleotides align to TRBD1. The length of the CDR3 is 16 residues. The V and J ends lost 2 bases and 2 bases, in that order; junction bases with no gene match: 5. Germline assignment: CDR1 MNHEY and CDR2 SVGEGT.

This clonotype was counted ten times or more. This sequence joins TRBV6-2 or TRBV6-3 and TRBJ1-1, with D perhaps TRBD1 (5 bases). The V end was cut by 8 bases, the J end by 2 bases, with 15 bases between. Germline CDR1 MNHEY, CDR2 SVGEGT. This CDR3 is 14 amino acids long. CDR3 protein: CASGERQGNTEAFF. The CDR3 DNA sequence: TGTGCCAGCGGAGAGAGGCAGGGAAACACTGAAGCTTTCTTT.

In this sample, this clonotype turned up many times. The chain recombines TRBV4-1 with TRBJ2-7; 7 positions match TRBD2. CDR3 size: 19 residues. Germline trimming cut 2 bases from V and 5 bases from J; bases unmatched to any gene: 21. CDR1 and CDR2 from the germline V gene are MGHRA and YSYEKL. CDR3: CASSQMLGTHGGAGHEQYF. Here the CDR3 DNA reads TGCGCCAGCAGCCAAATGTTAGGGACCCACGGCGGAGCGGGACACGAGCAGTACTTC.

This clonotype has at least ten counts. The rearrangement joins TRBV9 to TRBJ2-1, with 10 positions matching TRBD2. The germline V gene encodes CDR1 SGDLS and CDR2 YYNGEE. This CDR3 is 16 amino acids long. V lost 4 bases to trimming and J lost 9 bases; unmatched junction nucleotides: 13. The CDR3 nucleotides are TGTGCCAGCAGCCCCAGCCCCAAGCGGGGGGGCAGTGAGCAGTTCTTC. Translated, it gives CASSPSPKRGGSEQFF.

This clonotype was seen many times. The rearrangement uses TRBV29-1 and TRBJ2-4, with TRBD1 identical over 8 bases. Germline CDR1 reads SQVTM; CDR2 reads ANQGSEA. Trimming took 6 bases from V and 0 from J; bases not matched to a gene: 10. The CDR3 spans 16 residues. The CDR3 DNA is TGCAGCGTAGGGACAGGAGTATCCCTAGCCAAAAACATTCAGTACTTC. It encodes CSVGTGVSLAKNIQYF.

With respect to this clonotype: A far larger clone lies a single base away; this is likely a read error. The rearrangement joins TRBV6-6 to TRBJ2-7; 11 nucleotides agree with TRBD2. Trimming cost V 2 bases and J 8 bases; bases outside gene matches: 14. The CDR3 totals 17 residues. CDR1 and CDR2 from the germline V gene are MNHNY and SVGAGI (reference sequence). The CDR3 is CASSYSPTSGIPTKQYF. The CDR3 DNA reads TGTGCCAGCAGTTACAGCCCGACTAGCGGGATCCCTACTAAGCAGTACTTC.

This clonotype was counted at least ten times. The V and J genes are TRBV29-1 and TRBJ1-1; 7 nucleotides agree with TRBD1. This CDR3 contains 13 residues. J lost 1 base, V lost 8 bases, and 7 bases had no gene match. The germline CDR1 and CDR2 sequences are SQVTM and ANQGSEA. In nucleotides, the CDR3 is TGCAGCTCTAGACAGGGAGGGAACACTGAAGCTTTCTTT. Amino acids: CSSRQGGNTEAFF.

The CDR3 DNA reads as TGTGCCAGCAGCGCGGGGGGGAGCGGGGGTTACAATGAGCAGTTCTTC. This translates into CASSAGGSGGYNEQFF. The chain links TRBV9 to TRBJ2-1, with 8 bases lining up with TRBD2. The CDR3 is made up of 16 amino acids. The germline CDR1 and CDR2 sequences are SGDLS and YYNGEE. The trim removed 3 bases at V and 4 bases at J, leaving 9 bases unmatched.

CDR3 sequence reads: CASSVGRTGELFF. The CDR3 DNA follows: TGCGCCAGCAGTGTCGGGAGAACCGGGGAGCTGTTTTTT. The chain couples TRBV5-1 to TRBJ2-2; TRBD2 is a possible D gene (6 bases). The CDR3 has 13 amino acids. The germline V gene has CDR1 SGHRS and CDR2 YFSETQ. Trimming shortened V by 5 bases and J by 5 bases, and 10 bases separated the two germline ends. The whole variable domain, filled in from reference TRBV5-1 and TRBJ2-2, reads KAGVTQTPRYLIKTRGQQVTLSCSPISGHRSVSWYQQTPGQGLQFLFEYFSETQRNKGNFPGRFSGRQFSNSRSEMNVSTLELGDSALYLCASSVGRTGELFFGEGSRLTVL.